This T cell receptor (beta chain) is from a study of tumor and adjacent non-tumor tissue in lung cancer. Study information: Samples averaged roughly 4 million productive TCRbeta reads each.

As regards this clonotype: Its antigen is currently unknown. Sequence at one end of the junction differs from germline and may be a read error.

General study results and limits: TCR diversity was significantly greater in tumor than normal lung tissue. Patients with more diverse tumor TCRs had worse survival. In normal lung, the top 100 clones were significantly more dominant than in tumor.

No cell sorting was done before RNA was extracted from the tissue. Germline CDR1 reads SGHAT; CDR2 reads FQNNGV. The CDR3 totals 13 residues. The library came from three nested PCR rounds adapted from ARM-PCR protocols. One entry per CDR3 protein results from TCRdb running MiXCR on the multiplex PCR reads. Of tens of thousands of distinct CDR3 sequences detected, around 85% appear once; the ten largest clones hold 13%. This chain uses TRBV11-2 with TRBJ2-7; TRBD1 might be the D (5 bases). The sequence derives from a woman aged 45-59 years with non-small cell lung cancer. Sample: lung tumor tissue. CDR3 in DNA: TGTGCCGGCAGCACCGACAGAGATTACGAGCATCACTTC. It is translated as CAGSTDRDYEHHF. The full variable domain, its missing parts supplied by reference TRBV11-2 and TRBJ2-7, is EAGVAQSPRYKIIEKRQSVAFWCNPISGHATLYWYQQILGQGPKLLIQFQNNGVVDDSQLPKDRFSAERLKGVDSTLKIQPAKLEDSAVYLCAGSTDRDYEHHFGPGTRLTVT.